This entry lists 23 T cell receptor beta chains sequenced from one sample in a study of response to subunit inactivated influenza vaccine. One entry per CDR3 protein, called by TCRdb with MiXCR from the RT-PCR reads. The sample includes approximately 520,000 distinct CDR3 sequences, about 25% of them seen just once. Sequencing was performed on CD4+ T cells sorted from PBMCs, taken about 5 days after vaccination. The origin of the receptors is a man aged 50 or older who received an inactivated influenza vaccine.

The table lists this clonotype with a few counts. This CDR3 is CSARKPNYGGSSEQFF. CDR3 nucleotide sequence: TGCAGTGCTAGAAAACCGAACTACGGAGGGTCTAGTGAGCAGTTCTTC. V is TRBV20-1 and J is TRBJ2-1, with a weak D call TRBD2 (6 bases). Deletions cut 2 bases from V and 9 bases from J, with 23 bases between. Germline V gene data show CDR1 as DFQATT and CDR2 as SNEGSKA (reference sequence). The CDR3 totals 16 residues.

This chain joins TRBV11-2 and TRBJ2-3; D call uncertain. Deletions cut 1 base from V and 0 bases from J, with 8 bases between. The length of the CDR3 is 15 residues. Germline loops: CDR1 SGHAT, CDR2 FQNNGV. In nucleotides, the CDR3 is TGTGCCAGCAGCTTAGTGACGGTTAGCACAGATACGCAGTATTTT. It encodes CASSLVTVSTDTQYF.

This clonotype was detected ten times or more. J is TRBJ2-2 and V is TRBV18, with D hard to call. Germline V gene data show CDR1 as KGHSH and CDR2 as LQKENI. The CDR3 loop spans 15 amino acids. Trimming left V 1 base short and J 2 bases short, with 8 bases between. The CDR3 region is CASSPQLTNTGELFF. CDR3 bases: TGTGCCAGCTCACCACAACTTACCAACACCGGGGAGCTGTTTTTT.

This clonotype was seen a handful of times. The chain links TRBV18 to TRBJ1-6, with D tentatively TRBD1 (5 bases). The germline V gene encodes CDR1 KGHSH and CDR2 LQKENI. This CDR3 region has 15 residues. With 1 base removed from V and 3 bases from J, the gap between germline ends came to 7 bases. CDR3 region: CASSPRGNYNSPLHF. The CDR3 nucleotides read TGTGCCAGCTCACCACGGGGGAACTATAATTCACCCCTCCACTTT.

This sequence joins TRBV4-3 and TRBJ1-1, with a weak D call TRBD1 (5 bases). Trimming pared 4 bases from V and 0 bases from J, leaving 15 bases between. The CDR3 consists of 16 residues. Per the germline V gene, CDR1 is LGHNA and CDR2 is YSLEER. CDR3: CASSPLGGGMNTEAFF. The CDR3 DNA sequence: TGCGCCAGCAGCCCTTTGGGGGGGGGAATGAACACTGAAGCTTTCTTT.

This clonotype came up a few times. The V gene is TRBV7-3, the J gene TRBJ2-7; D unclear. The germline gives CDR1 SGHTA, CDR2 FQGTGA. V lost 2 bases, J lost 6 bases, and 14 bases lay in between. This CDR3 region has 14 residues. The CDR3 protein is CASSLSHAVSEQYF. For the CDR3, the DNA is TGTGCCAGCAGCTTATCCCACGCAGTGTCCGAGCAGTACTTC.

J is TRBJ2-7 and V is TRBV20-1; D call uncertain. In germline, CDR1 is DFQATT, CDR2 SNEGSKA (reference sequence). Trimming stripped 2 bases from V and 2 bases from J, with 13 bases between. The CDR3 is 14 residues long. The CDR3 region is CSARIFTEAYEQYF. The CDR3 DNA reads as TGCAGTGCTAGAATTTTCACAGAGGCCTACGAGCAGTACTTC.

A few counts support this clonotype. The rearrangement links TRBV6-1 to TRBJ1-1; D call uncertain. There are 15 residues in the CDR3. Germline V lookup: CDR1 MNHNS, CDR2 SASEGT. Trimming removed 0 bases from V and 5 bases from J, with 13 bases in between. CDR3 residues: CASSEALRGVTEAFF. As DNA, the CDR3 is TGTGCCAGCAGTGAAGCGCTCCGTGGAGTGACTGAAGCTTTCTTT.

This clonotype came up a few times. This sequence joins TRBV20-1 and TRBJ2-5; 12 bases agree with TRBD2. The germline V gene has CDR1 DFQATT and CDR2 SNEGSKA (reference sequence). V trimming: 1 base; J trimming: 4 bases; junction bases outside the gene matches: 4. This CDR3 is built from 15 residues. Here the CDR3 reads CSARVLAGGLETQYF. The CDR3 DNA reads TGCAGTGCTAGAGTGCTAGCGGGGGGGCTAGAGACCCAGTACTTC.

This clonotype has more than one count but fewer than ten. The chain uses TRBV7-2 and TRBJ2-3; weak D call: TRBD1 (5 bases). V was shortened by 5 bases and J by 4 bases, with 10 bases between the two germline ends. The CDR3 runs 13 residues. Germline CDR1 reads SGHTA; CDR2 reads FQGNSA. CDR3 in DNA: TGTGCCAGCAGCCCGCAGGGCCCAGATACGCAGTATTTT. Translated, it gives CASSPQGPDTQYF.

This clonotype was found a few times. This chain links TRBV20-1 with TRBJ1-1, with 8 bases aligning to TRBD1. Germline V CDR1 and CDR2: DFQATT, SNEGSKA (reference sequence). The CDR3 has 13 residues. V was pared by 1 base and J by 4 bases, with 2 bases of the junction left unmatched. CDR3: CSARGQGATEAFF. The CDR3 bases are TGCAGTGCTAGAGGGCAGGGGGCCACTGAAGCTTTCTTT.

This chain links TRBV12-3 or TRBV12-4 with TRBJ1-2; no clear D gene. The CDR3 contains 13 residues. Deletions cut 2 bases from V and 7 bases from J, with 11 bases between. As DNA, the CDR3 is TGTGCCAGCAGTTTACCGAGTCCCGTTGGCTACACCTTC. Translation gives CASSLPSPVGYTF.

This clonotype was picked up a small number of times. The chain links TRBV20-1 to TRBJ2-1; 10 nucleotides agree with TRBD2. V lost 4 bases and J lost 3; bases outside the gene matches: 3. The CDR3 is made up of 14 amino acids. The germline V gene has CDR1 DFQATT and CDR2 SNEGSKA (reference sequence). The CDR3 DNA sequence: TGCAGTGCTACTAGCGGGAGTGTCTACAATGAGCAGTTCTTC. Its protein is CSATSGSVYNEQFF.

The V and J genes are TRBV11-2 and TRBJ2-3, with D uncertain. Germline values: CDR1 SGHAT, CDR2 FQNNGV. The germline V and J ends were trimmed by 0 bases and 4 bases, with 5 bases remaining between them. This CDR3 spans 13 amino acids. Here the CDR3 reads CASSLEHSDTQYF. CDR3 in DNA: TGTGCCAGCAGCTTAGAACATTCAGATACGCAGTATTTT.

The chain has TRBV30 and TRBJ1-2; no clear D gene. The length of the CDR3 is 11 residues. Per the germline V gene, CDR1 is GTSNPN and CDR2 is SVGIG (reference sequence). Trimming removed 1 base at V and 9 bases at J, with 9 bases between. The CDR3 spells CAWSGPLSYTF. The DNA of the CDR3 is TGTGCCTGGAGTGGACCTTTGAGCTACACCTTC.

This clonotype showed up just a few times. CDR3 DNA: TGTGCCAGCAGCCGCTCGAACGGTGGAAACACCATATATTTT. Amino acids: CASSRSNGGNTIYF. The rearrangement joins TRBV12-3 or TRBV12-4 to TRBJ1-3; D not resolved. CDR3 length equals 14 residues. The V and J ends lost 6 bases and 3 bases respectively, with 12 bases between them.

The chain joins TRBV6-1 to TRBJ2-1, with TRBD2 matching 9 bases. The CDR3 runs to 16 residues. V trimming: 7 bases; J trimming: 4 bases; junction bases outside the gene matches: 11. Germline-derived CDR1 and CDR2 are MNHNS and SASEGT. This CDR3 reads CASTGGASGVYNEQFF. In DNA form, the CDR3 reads TGTGCCAGCACTGGCGGGGCTAGCGGGGTGTACAATGAGCAGTTCTTC.

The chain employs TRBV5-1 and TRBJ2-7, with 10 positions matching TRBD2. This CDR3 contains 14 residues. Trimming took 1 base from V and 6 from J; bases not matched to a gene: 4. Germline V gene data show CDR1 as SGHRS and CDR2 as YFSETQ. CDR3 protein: CASSLWSGRGEQYF. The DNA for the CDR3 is TGCGCCAGCAGCTTGTGGAGCGGGAGGGGCGAGCAGTACTTC.

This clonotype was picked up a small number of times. CDR3 nucleotide sequence: TGCGCCAGCAGCCAAGTGTGGGACGGCTCCTACGAGCAGTACTTC. Translating gives CASSQVWDGSYEQYF. The rearrangement uses TRBV4-3 and TRBJ2-7; D tentatively reads TRBD1 or TRBD2 (5 bases each). Trimming took 1 base from V and 0 from J, leaving 10 bases between them. Germline lookup yields CDR1 LGHNA and CDR2 YSLEER. There are 15 residues in the CDR3.

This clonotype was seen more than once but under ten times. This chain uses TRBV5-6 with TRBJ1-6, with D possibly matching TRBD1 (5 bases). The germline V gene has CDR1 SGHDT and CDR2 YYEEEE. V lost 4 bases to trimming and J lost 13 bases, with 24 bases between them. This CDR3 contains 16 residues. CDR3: CASSPRFGTGFSPLHF. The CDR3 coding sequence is TGTGCCAGCAGCCCCCGTTTTGGGACGGGGTTCAGCCCCCTCCACTTT.

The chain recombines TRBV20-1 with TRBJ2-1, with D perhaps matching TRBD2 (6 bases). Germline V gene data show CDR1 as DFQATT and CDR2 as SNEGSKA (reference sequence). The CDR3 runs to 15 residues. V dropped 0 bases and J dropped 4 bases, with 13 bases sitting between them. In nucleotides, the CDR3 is TGCAGTGCTAGAGATCGGGCGGGGACTTACAATGAGCAGTTCTTC. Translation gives CSARDRAGTYNEQFF.

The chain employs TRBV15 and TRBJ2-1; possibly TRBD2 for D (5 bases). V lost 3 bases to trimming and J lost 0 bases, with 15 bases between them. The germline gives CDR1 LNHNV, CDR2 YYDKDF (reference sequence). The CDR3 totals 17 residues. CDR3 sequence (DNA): TGTGCCACCAGCAGCCGAGAGCGGTTTAGCTCCTACAATGAGCAGTTCTTC. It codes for CATSSRERFSSYNEQFF.

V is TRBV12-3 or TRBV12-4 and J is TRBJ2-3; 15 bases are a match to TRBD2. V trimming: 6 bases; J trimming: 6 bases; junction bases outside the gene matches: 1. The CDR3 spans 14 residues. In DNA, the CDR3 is TGTGCCAGCAGGGGACTAGCGGGAGGCGATACGCAGTATTTT. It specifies CASRGLAGGDTQYF.